Below, one TCR beta chain is given with its context. The antigen it recognizes is unknown. Base qualities are not recorded, but no much larger clone differs from it by a single base. Read against the paper, the sample's time point label means: baseline before first vaccination. The vaccinee samples were drawn from two UK trials, COV001 and COV002, one of which was a single-blind randomized controlled phase 2/3 trial testing AZD1222 (ChAdOx1 nCoV-19) in healthy adults. For TCRbeta chain sequencing, PBMC samples were collected from trial participants at day 0 and at day 28 after the second dose. The CDR3 runs 13 residues from the cysteine to the phenylalanine. Of the read, only the CDR3 DNA is kept; its 39 bases are in frame from base 1. Trimming leaves V shorter by 6 bases and J shorter by 3 bases, with the junction holding 3 bases beyond the gene matches. CDR1 is given as LGHNT and CDR2 as FRNRAP, both from the germline V gene.

The CDR3 regions of human TCRbeta chains were analyzed by immunosequencing. The study's own analysis went as follows. TCRs in the repertoires were matched against a reference library of SARS-CoV-2-specific TCRs that had been generated with the MIRA antigen-specificity platform. Breadth meant the fraction of unique TCRs that were SARS-CoV-2-associated, whereas depth meant the fraction of total T cells that were SARS-CoV-2-associated. Using the MIRA data, every spike-specific TCR was mapped to the spike region that the TCR reacted to and assigned to either a CD4 or a CD8 class. Log10-transformed breadth and depth values were compared by one-way ANOVA with Sidak's multiple comparisons tests. TCRdb stores this immuneACCESS table with in-frame sequences only. Part of the clones is absent; in the studies checked, under half of the shortfall reflects unresolved V genes, and no reason is known for the rest. V and J calls plus clone size are reproduced from that table; the DNA served to infer D and trimming. Recorded for this sample are about 120,000 clones; roughly 86% of them occurred a single time. The ten top clones hold roughly 4.2% of the sample.

The data belong to a study of T cell responses to AZD1222 COVID-19 vaccine (dated by TCRdb to the early 2020s). Broadly, across the study: AZD1222 recipients given second doses at about 4 weeks or at about 12 weeks were pooled, since spike-specific TCR depth and breadth were not found to differ between the two schedules. A total of about 230 trial participants underwent TCR sequencing, of whom about 210 received two doses of AZD1222 and approximately 25 received two doses of the MenACWY control vaccine. Trial participants were enrolled into age subgroups of 18-55, 56-69 and 70-plus years, which contained about 160, 30 and 59 TCR-sequenced participants, respectively.

What the research found in general, with its limitations: Most participants were white British and females outnumbered males, and the authors suggested that clonal diversity may have been underestimated. In the small 56-69-year group, the increase in depth fell short of significance, most likely because of low power. Conclusions about previously exposed vaccinees are limited because only 5 or 6 AZD1222 recipients were SARS-CoV-2 seropositive at baseline. After two AZD1222 doses, both the breadth and the depth of spike-specific TCRs were significantly higher than at day 0 and than in MenACWY recipients. The vaccine-associated CD4 TCRs covered the entire spike protein, and the dominant responses fell in regions 160-218 and 743-854. Reportedly, close to half of the unique spike-specific TCRs recognized epitopes lying outside the regions that are mutated in the B.1.351 and B.1.1.7 variants. No day 14 peak-response samples were available, so repertoires were characterized only after the peak T cell response.

The rearrangement joined TRBV12-5 to TRBJ1-1; 8 bases in the junction line up with TRBD1. This TCR was recovered from an adult in good health. The sequenced sample was peripheral blood, obtained on day 0 of AZD1222 vaccination. The DNA sequence is TGTGCTAGTGGGACAGGGGCCCACACTGAAGCTTTCTTT. This encodes CASGTGAHTEAFF.